Sequencing of this T cell receptor beta chain was carried out in a study of blood T cell repertoires in COVID-19. Study-level information: T cells, B-cell-depleted T cells, or PBMCs supplied cDNA or gDNA.

Source study methods: It was from reference gene primer amplification that nucleated cell counts were estimated. TCRdb keeps only in-frame clones here, not all; method: immunoSEQ multiplex PCR. From that table come the V and J calls and clone size; the DNA was used to work out D and trimming. This table has roughly 280,000 clones, around four fifths appearing once. V gave up 5 bases and J gave up 2 bases, with 16 bases separating them. CDR3 length: 15 residues. Germline V gives CDR1 SGHTS, CDR2 YDEGEE. The sequencing sample was made of peripheral blood. The clonotype originates from a man aged 60 to 69 who had recovered from COVID-19. The V gene is TRBV5-8, the J gene TRBJ1-1; the D is unclear. The CDR3 DNA is TGTGCCAGCAGGCCTCGGGAGCGCCCTAACACTGAAGCTTTCTTT. Its protein is CASRPRERPNTEAFF.